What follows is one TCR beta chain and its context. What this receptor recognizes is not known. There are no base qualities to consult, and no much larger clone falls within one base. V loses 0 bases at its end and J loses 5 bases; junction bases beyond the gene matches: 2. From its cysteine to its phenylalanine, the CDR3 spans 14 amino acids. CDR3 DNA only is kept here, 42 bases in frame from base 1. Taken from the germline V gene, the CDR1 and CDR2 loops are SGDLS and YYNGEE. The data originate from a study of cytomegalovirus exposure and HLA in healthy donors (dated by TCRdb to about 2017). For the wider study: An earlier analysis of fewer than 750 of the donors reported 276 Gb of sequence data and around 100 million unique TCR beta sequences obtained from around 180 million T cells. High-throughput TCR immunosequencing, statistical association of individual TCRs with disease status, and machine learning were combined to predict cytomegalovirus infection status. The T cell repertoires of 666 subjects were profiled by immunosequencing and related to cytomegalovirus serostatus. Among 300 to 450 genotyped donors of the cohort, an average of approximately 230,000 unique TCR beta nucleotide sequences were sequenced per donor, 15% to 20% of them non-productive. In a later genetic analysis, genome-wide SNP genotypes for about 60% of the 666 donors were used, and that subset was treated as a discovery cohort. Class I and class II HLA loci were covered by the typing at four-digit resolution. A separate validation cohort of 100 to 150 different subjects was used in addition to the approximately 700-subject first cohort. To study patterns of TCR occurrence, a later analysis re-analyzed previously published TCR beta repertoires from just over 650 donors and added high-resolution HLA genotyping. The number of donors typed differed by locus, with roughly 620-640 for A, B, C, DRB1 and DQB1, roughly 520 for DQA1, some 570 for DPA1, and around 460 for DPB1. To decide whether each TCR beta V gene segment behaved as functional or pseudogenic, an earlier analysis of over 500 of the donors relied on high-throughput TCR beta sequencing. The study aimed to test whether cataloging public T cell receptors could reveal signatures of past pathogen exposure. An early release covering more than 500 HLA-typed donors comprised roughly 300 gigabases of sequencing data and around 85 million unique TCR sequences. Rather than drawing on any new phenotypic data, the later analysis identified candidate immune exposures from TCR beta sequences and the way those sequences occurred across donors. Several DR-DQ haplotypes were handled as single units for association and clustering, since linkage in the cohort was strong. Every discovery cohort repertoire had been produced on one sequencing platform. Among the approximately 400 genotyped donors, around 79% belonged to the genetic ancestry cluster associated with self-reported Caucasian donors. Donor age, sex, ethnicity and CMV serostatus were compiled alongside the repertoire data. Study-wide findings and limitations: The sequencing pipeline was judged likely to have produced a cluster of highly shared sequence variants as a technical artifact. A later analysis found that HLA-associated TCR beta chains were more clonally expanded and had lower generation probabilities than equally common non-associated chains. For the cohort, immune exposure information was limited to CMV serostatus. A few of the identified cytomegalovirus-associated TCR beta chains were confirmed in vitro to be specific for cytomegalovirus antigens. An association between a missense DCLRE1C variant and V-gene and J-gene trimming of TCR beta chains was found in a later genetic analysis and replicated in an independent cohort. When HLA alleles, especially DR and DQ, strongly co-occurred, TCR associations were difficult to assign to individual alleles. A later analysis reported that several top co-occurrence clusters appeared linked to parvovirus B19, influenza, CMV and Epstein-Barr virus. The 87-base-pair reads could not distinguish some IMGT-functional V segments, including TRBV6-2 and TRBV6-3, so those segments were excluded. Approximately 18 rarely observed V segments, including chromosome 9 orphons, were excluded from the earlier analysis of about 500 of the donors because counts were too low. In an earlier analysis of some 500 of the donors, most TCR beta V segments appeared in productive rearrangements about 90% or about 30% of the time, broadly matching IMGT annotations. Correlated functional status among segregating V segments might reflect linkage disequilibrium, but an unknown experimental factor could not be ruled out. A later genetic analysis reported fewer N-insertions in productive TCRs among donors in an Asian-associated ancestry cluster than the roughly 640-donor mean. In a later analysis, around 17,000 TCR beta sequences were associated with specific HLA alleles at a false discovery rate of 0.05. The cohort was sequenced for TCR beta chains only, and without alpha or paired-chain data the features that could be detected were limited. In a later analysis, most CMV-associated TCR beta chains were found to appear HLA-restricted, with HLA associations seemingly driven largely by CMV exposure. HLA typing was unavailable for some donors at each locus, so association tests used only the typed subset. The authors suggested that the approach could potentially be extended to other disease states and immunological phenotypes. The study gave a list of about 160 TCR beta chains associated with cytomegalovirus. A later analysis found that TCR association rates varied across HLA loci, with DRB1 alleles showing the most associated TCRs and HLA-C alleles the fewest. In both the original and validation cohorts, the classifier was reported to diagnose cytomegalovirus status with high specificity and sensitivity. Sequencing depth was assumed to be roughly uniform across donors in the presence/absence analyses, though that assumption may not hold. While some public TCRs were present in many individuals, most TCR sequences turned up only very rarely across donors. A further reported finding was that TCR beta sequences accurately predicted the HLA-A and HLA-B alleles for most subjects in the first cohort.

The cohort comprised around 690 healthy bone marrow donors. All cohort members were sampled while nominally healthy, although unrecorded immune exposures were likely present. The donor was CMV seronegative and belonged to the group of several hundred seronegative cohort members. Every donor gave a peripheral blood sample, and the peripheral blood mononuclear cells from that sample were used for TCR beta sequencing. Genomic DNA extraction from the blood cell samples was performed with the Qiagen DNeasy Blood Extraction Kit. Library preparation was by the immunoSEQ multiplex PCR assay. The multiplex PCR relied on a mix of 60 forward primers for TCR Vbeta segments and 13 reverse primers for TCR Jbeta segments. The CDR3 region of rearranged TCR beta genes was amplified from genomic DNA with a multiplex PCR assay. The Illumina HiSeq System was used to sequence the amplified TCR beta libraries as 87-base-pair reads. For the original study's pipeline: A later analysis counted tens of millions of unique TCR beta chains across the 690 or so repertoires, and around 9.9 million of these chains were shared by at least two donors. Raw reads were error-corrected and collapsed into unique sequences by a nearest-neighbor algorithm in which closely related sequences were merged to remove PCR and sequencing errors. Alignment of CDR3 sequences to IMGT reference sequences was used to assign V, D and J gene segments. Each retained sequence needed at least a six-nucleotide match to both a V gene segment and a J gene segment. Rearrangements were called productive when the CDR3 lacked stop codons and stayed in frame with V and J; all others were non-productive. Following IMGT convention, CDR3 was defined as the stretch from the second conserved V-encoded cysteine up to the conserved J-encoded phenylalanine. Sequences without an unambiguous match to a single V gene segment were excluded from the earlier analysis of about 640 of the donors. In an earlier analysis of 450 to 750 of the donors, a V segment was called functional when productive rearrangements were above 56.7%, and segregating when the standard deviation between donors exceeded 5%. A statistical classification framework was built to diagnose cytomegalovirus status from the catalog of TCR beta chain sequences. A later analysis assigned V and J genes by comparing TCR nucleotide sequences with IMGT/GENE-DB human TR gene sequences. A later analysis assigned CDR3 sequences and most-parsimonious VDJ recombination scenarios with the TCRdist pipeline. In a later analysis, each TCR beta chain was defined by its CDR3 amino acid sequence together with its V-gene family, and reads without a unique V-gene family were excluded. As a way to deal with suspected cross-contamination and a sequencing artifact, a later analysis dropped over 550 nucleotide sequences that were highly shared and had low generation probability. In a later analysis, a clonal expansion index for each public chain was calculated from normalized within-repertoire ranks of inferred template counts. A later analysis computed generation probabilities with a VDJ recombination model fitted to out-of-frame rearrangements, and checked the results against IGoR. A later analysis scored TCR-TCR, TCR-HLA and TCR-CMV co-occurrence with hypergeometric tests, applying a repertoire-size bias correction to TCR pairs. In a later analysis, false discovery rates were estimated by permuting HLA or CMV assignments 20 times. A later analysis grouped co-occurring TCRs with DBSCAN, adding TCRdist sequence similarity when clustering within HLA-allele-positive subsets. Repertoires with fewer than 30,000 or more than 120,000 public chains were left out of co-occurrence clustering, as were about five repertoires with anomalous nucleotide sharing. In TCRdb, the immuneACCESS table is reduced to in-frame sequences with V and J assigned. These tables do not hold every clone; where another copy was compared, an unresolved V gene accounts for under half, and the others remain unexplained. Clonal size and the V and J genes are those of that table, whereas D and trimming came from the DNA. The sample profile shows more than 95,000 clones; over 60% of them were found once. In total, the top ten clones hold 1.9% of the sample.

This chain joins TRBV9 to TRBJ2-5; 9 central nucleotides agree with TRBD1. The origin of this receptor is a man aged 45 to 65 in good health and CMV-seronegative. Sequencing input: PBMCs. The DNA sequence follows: TGTGCCAGCAGCGTAGACAGGGGGCGGGAGACCCAGTACTTC. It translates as CASSVDRGRETQYF.